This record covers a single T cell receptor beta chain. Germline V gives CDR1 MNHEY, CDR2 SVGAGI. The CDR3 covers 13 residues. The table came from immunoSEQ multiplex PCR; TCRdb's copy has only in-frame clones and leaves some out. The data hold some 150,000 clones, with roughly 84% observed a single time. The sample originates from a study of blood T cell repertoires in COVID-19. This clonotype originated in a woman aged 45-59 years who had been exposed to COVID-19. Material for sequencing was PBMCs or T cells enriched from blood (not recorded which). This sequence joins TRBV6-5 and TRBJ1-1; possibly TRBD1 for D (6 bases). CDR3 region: CSTFTGISGEAFF. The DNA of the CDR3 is TGTTCCACTTTCACAGGGATCAGCGGTGAAGCTTTCTTT.